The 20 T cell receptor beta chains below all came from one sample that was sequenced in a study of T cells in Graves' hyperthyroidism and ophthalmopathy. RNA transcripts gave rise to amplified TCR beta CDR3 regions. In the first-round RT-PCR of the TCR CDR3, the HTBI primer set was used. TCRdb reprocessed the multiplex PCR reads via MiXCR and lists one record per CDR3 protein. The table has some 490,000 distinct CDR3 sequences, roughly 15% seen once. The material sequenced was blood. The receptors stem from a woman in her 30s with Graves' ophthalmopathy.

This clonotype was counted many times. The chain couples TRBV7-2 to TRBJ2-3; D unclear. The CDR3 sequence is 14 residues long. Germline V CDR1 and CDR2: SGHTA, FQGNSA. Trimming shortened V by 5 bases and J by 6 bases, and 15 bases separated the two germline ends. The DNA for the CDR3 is TGTGCCAGCAGCCCAGTTACGTTTGGGGATACGCAGTATTTT. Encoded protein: CASSPVTFGDTQYF. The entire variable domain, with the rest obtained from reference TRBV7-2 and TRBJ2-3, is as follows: GAGVSQSPSNKVTEKGKDVELRCDPISGHTALYWYRQSLGQGLEFLIYFQGNSAPDKSGLPSDRFSAERTGGSVSTLTIQRTQQEDSAVYLCASSPVTFGDTQYFGPGTRLTVL.

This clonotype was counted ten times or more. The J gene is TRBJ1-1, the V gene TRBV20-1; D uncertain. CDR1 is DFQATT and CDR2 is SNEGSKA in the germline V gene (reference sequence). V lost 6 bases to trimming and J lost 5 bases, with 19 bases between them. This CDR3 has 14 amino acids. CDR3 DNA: TGCAGTGCCCCGTCCGGGAGGAGGAAAACTGAAGCTTTCTTT. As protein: CSAPSGRRKTEAFF.

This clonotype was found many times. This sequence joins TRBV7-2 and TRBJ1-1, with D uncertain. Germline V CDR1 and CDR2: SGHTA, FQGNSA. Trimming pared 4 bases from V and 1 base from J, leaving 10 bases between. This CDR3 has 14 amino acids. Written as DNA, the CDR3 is TGTGCCAGCAGCTCTGACGGGGAGAACACTGAAGCTTTCTTT. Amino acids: CASSSDGENTEAFF.

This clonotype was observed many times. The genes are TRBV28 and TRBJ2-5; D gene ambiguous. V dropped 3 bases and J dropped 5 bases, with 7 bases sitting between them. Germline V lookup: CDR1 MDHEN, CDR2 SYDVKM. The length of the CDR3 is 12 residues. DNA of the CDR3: TGTGCCAGCAGTTTGTACTGGGAGACCCAGTACTTC. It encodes CASSLYWETQYF.

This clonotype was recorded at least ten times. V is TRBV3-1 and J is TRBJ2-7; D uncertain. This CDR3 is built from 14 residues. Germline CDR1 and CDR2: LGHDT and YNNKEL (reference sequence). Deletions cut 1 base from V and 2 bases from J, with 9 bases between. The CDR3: CASSQGQVTYEQYF. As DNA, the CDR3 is TGTGCCAGCAGCCAAGGGCAGGTTACCTACGAGCAGTACTTC.

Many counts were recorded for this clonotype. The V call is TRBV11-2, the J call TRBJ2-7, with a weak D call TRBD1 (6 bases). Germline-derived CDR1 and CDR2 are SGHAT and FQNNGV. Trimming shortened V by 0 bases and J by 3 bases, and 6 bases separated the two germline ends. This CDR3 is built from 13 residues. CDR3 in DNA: TGTGCCAGCAGCTTAGAACAGGGCTACGAGCAGTACTTC. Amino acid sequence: CASSLEQGYEQYF.

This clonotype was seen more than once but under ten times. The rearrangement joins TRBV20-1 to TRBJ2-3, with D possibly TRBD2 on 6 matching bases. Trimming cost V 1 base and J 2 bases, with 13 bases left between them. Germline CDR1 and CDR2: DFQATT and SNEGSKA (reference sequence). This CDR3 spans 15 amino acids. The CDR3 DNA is TGCAGTGCTAGAGTTGAGGCGGGGCTCACAGATACGCAGTATTTT. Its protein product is CSARVEAGLTDTQYF.

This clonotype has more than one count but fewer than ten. In nucleotides, the CDR3 is TGTGCCAGCAGTTTGTTTCCAGGGCCTAATCAGCCCCAGCATTTT. Amino acid sequence: CASSLFPGPNQPQHF. This chain joins TRBV28 and TRBJ1-5, with D perhaps matching TRBD1 (5 bases). V shed 3 bases and J shed 4 bases, with 13 bases lying between them. This CDR3 is built from 15 residues. CDR1 MDHEN and CDR2 SYDVKM come from the germline V gene.

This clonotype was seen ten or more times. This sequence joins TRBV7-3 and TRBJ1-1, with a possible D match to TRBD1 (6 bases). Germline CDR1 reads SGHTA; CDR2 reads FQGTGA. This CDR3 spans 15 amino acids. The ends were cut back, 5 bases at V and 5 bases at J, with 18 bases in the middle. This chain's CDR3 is CASSVIGGAGTEAFF. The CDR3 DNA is TGTGCCAGCAGCGTAATCGGGGGCGCGGGGACTGAAGCTTTCTTT. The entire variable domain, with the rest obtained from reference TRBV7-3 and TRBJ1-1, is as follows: GAGVSQTPSNKVTEKGKYVELRCDPISGHTALYWYRQSLGQGPEFLIYFQGTGAADDSGLPNDRFFAVRPEGSVSTLKIQRTERGDSAVYLCASSVIGGAGTEAFFGQGTRLTVV.

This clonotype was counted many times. CDR3 sequence reads: CASSKGLDYEQYF. CDR3 DNA: TGTGCCAGCAGCAAGGGACTAGACTACGAGCAGTACTTC. The chain recombines TRBV11-2 with TRBJ2-7; TRBD2 agrees at 8 bases. The V segment lost 5 bases and the J segment 3 bases; nucleotides outside the gene matches: 3. The CDR3 runs 13 residues. CDR1 and CDR2 from the germline V gene are SGHAT and FQNNGV.

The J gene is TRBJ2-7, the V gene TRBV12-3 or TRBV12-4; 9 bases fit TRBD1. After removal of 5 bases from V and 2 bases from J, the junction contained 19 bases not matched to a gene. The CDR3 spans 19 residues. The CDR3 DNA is TGTGCCAGCAGTCCCGAGGGGCACAGGGGGCCGGGAGGAACCTACGAGCAGTACTTC. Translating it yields CASSPEGHRGPGGTYEQYF.

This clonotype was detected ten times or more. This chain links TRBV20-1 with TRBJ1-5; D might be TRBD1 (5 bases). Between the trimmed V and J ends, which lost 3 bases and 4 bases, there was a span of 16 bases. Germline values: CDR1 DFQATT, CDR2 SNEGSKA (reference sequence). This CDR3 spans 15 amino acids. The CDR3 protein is CSASPSGGLNQPQHF. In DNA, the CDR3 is TGCAGTGCTAGTCCTTCTGGGGGTCTTAATCAGCCCCAGCATTTT.

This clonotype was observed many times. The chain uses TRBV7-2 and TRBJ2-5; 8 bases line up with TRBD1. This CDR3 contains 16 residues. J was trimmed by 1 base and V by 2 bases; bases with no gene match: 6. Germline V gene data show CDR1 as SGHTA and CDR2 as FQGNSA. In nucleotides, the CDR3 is TGTGCCAGCAGCTTAATTGGCAGGGGGCTCCAAGAGACCCAGTACTTC. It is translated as CASSLIGRGLQETQYF.

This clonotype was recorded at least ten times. CDR3 sequence (DNA): TGTGCCAGCAGCCTGACAGGGGCGGACTATGGCTACACCTTC. Its translation: CASSLTGADYGYTF. The chain carries TRBV7-2 and TRBJ1-2; 8 bases fit TRBD1. Trimming cost V 5 bases and J 3 bases; bases outside gene matches: 5. Germline CDR1 and CDR2: SGHTA and FQGNSA. The CDR3 runs to 14 residues.

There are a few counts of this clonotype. The CDR3 sequence: CASSYSPSGEQYF. CDR3 DNA sequence: TGTGCCAGCAGTTACTCTCCCTCAGGCGAGCAGTACTTC. The chain has TRBV6-6 and TRBJ2-7, with D uncertain. Trimming left V 0 bases short and J 6 bases short, with 9 bases between. The CDR3 runs 13 residues. Germline V gene sequence: CDR1 MNHNY, CDR2 SVGAGI (reference sequence).

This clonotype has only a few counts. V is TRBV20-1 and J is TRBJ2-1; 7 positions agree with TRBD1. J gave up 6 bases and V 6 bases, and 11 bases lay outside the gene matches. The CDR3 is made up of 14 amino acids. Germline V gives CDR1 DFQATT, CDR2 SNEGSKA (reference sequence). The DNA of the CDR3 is TGCAGTGCAACTCGACAGGGTCTACGCAATGAGCAGTTCTTC. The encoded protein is CSATRQGLRNEQFF.

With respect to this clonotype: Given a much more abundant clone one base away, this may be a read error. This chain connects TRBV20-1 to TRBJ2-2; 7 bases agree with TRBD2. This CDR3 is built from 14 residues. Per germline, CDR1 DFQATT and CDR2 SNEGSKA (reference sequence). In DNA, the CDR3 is TGCAGTGCGGTCCCTAGCGGTGCGGCCGGGGAGCTGCTTTTT. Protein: CSAVPSGAAGELLF.

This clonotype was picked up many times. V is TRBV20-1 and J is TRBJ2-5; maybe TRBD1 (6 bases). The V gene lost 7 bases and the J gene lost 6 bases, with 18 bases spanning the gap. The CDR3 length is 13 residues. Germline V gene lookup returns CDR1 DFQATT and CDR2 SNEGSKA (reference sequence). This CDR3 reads CSGQRTDGKTQYF. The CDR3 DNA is TGCAGTGGTCAGAGGACAGATGGAAAGACCCAGTACTTC.

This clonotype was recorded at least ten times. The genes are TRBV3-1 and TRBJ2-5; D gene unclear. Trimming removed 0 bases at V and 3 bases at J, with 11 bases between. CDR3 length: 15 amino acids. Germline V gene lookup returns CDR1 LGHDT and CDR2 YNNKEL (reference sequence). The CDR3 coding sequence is TGTGCCAGCAGCCAAGAGGGCCAGATAAAAGAGACCCAGTACTTC. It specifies CASSQEGQIKETQYF.

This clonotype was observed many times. The CDR3 coding sequence is TGTGCCAGCAGCCCCTCAGGGGTTCGGAGCAATCAGCCCCAGCATTTT. Residues: CASSPSGVRSNQPQHF. V usage is TRBV7-2 and J usage is TRBJ1-5; D perhaps matches TRBD1 (6 bases). The CDR3 is 16 amino acids. Germline CDR1 SGHTA, CDR2 FQGNSA. Trimming removed 5 bases at V and 1 base at J, with 15 bases between. Filled out from reference TRBV7-2 and TRBJ1-5, the complete variable domain reads GAGVSQSPSNKVTEKGKDVELRCDPISGHTALYWYRQSLGQGLEFLIYFQGNSAPDKSGLPSDRFSAERTGGSVSTLTIQRTQQEDSAVYLCASSPSGVRSNQPQHFGDGTRLSIL.